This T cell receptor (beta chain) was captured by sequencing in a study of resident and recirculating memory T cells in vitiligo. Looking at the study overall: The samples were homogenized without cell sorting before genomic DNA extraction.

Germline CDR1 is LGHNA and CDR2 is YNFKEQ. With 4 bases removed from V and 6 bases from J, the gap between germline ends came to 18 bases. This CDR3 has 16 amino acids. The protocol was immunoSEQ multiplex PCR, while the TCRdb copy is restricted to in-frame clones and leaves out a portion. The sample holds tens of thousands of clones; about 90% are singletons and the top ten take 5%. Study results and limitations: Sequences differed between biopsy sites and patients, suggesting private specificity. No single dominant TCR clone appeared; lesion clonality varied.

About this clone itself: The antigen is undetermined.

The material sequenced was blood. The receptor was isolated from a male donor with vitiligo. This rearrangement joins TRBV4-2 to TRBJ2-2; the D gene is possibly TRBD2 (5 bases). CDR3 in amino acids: CASSPLGSGMSGELFF. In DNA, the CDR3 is TGTGCCAGCAGCCCATTGGGGAGCGGAATGTCCGGGGAGCTGTTTTTT.